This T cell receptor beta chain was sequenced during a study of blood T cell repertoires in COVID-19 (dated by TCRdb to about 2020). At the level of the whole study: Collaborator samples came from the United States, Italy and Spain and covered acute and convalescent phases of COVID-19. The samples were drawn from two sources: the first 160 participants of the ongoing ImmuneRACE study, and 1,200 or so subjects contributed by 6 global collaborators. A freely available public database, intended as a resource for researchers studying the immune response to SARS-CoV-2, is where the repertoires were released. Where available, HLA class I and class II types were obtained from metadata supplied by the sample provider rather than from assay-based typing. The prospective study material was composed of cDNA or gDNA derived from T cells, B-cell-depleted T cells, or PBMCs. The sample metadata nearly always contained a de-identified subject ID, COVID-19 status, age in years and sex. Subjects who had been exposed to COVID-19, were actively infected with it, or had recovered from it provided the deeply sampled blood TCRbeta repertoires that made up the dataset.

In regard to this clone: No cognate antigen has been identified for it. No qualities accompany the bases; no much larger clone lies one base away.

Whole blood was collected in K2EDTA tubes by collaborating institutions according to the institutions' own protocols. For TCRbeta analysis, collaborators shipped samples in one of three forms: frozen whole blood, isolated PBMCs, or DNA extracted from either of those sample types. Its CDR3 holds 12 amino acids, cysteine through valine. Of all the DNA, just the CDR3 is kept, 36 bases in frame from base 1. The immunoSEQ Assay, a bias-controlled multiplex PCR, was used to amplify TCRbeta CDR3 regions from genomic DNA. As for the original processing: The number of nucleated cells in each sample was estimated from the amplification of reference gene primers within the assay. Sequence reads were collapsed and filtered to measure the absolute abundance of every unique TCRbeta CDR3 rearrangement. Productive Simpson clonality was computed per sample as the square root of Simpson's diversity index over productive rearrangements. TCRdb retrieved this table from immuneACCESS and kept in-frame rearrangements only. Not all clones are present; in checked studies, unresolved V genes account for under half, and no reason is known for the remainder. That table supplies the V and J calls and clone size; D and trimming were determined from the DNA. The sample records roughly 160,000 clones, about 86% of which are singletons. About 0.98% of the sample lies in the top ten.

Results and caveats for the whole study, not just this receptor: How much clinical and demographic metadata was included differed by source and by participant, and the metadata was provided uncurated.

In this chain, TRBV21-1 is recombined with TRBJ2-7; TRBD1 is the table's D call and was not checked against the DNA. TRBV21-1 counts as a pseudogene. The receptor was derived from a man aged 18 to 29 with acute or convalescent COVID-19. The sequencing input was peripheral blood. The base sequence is TGTGCCAGCAGCAAAGTGGCAGTCGAGCAGTACGTC. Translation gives CASSKVAVEQYV.